These T cell receptor beta chains were read from a single sample in a study of response to subunit inactivated influenza vaccine. TCRdb recomputed calls from the RT-PCR reads with MiXCR, one row per CDR3 protein. This sample has 800,000 to 1,000,000 distinct CDR3 sequences, with around 20% found just once. Source: PBMCs from blood, taken less than 6 days after vaccination. The receptors here all came from a man aged 50-59 years who received an inactivated influenza vaccine. Both conserved end residues are part of each CDR3. A D gene is named only where the DNA matches it firmly. Some rows mark clone size as missing; the rest say once, few, many or name a class of expanded clone.

d_call	clone_size	j_call	v_call	cdr3_nt	cdr3_aa
NA	NA	TRBJ2-7	TRBV6-5	TGTGCCAGCAGTAGGACGTTCAACGAGCAGTACTTC	CASSRTFNEQYF
NA	NA	TRBJ2-1	TRBV5-6	TGTGCCAGCAAGGAGGGGGGGCGCCCCTCCTACAATGAGCAGTTCTTC	CASKEGGRPSYNEQFF
NA	many	TRBJ2-6	TRBV12-3/TRBV12-4	TGTGCCAGCACCCTCCGACGTACAATATCTGGGGCCAACGTCCTGACTTTC	CASTLRRTISGANVLTF
NA	few	TRBJ2-7	TRBV6-2/TRBV6-3	TGTGCCAGCAGTTACCAGGCTGGACAGTCCCTCAGGTACCACGAGCAGTACTTC	CASSYQAGQSLRYHEQYF
NA	NA	TRBJ1-5	TRBV3-1	TGTGCCAGCAGCCAAGGGGACGGTCCCCAGCATTTT	CASSQGDGPQHF
NA	few	TRBJ2-3	TRBV20-1	TGCAGTGCTAGGGGGGAACCACGGGTAATTGCAGATACGCAGTATTTT	CSARGEPRVIADTQYF
NA	NA	TRBJ2-5	TRBV6-2/TRBV6-3	TGTGCCAGCAGTTACTCGAATAAGGGACAAGAGACCCAGTACTTC	CASSYSNKGQETQYF
TRBD2	few	TRBJ2-3	TRBV10-2	TGCGCCAGCAGTGAATACGGGGGGGCTGCAGATACGCAGTATTTT	CASSEYGGAADTQYF
NA	many	TRBJ2-2	TRBV5-5	TGTGCCAGCAGCCTTGCGGAATTCCAGCTGTTTTTT	CASSLAEFQLFF
NA	NA	TRBJ2-1	TRBV20-1	TGCAGTGCTCGTCCGTCGTCCGGGGCTAACTACAATGAGCAGTTCTTC	CSARPSSGANYNEQFF
NA	few	TRBJ1-6	TRBV12-3/TRBV12-4	TGTGCCAGCCATCAAGGGTGGAGCTCCTATAATTCACCCCTCCACTTT	CASHQGWSSYNSPLHF
NA	NA	TRBJ1-2	TRBV5-4	TGTGCCAGCAGCAGCCCGGGACGGGCGGACTATGGCTACACCTTC	CASSSPGRADYGYTF
TRBD2	NA	TRBJ2-1	TRBV19	TGTGCCAGTAGTATGGGAGGGATTGAGCAGTTCTTC	CASSMGGIEQFF
NA	NA	TRBJ2-3	TRBV29-1	TGCAGCGTTGAAGTGGTAGCGGCAGCCACAGATACGCAGTATTTT	CSVEVVAAATDTQYF
NA	NA	TRBJ1-3	TRBV12-3/TRBV12-4	TGTGCCAGCAGTGCAGGGAGGAACACCATATATTTT	CASSAGRNTIYF
TRBD1	few	TRBJ2-7	TRBV28	TGTGCCAGCATGGGACAGCGCAGATTTGCCGCCTACGAGCAGTACTTC	CASMGQRRFAAYEQYF
NA	NA	TRBJ2-3	TRBV20-1	TGCAGTGCCAGCACGTCAGGATTTAGCACAGATACGCAGTATTTT	CSASTSGFSTDTQYF
TRBD1	NA	TRBJ1-1	TRBV28	TGTGCCAGCAGACCCGGGACAGGGGTTGCTGAAGCTTTCTTT	CASRPGTGVAEAFF
NA	NA	TRBJ2-5	TRBV6-5	TGTGCCAGCAGTTACTCACTGCTAGAGACCCAGTACTTC	CASSYSLLETQYF
NA	NA	TRBJ2-2	TRBV6-4	TGTGCCAGCAGTGTTCGGGCAGTGAACACCGGGGAGCTGTTTTTT	CASSVRAVNTGELFF
TRBD2	NA	TRBJ2-1	TRBV11-2	TGTGCCAGCAGCTTAGGGAGGGCTAGCGGGGGGTCCTCCTACAATGAGCAGTTCTTC	CASSLGRASGGSSYNEQFF
NA	NA	TRBJ1-5	TRBV7-8	TGTGCCAGCAGCTTAGCAGCAGGGCTCAATCAGCCCCAGCATTTT	CASSLAAGLNQPQHF
NA	NA	TRBJ1-1	TRBV12-3/TRBV12-4	TGTGCCAGCAGCTTAGGTCTGGCTGAAGCTTTCTTT	CASSLGLAEAFF
NA	NA	TRBJ1-3	TRBV28	TGTGCCAGCACCCGTCACGGGCTTGGAAACACCATATATTTT	CASTRHGLGNTIYF
NA	NA	TRBJ2-3	TRBV10-3	TGTGCCATCAGTGATGCAGGGAACACAGATACGCAGTATTTT	CAISDAGNTDTQYF